The entry below describes one TCR beta chain. Generated by immunoSEQ multiplex PCR, the TCRdb table keeps only in-frame clones and is missing some. Among just over 50,000 clones listed, about 97% were seen once. The sample is drawn from a study of siplizumab effects on memory and regulatory T cells. This TCR derives from a human donor in good health. The sample was naive CD4+ T cells sorted from blood.

Written as DNA, the CDR3 is TGTGCCAGCTCACGCACACAGGCAACAGATACGCAGTATTTT. This gives the protein CASSRTQATDTQYF. J is TRBJ2-3 and V is TRBV18; TRBD1 might be the D (5 bases). CDR1 is KGHSH and CDR2 is LQKENI in the germline V gene. Trimming left V 4 bases short and J 3 bases short, with 11 bases between. This CDR3 is 14 amino acids long.